This TCR beta chain was retrieved from a study of OX40 agonist ivuxolimab in advanced cancers. General study findings and limits: Nonresponders included some who also had low normalized T-cell clonal expansion. The authors did not determine the antigen specificity of the expanded peripheral T cells.

CDR3 length equals 14 residues. Germline V lookup: CDR1 LNHNV, CDR2 YYDKDF (reference sequence). Trimming took 0 bases from V and 6 from J, leaving 12 bases between them. Assay used: immunoSEQ multiplex PCR; TCRdb lists only in-frame clones, some missing. The repertoire consists of about 86,000 clones, with around nine tenths occurring once and the leading ten covering roughly 1.5%. Concerning this clone itself: Its antigen is still unknown.

V usage is TRBV15 and J usage is TRBJ2-7; D possibly corresponds to TRBD2 (7 bases). The source is an adult with an advanced solid tumor such as melanoma, head and neck, liver or kidney cancer. Sample: CD4+ or CD8+ T cells sorted from blood, taken in a trial of the OX40 agonist ivuxolimab. CDR3 in amino acids: CATSREGGGREQYF. CDR3 nucleotide sequence: TGTGCCACCAGCAGAGAAGGGGGAGGGCGCGAGCAGTACTTC.